This TCR beta chain was captured in a study of shared clonotypes between healthy human individuals. General study points: Among non-shared clonotypes, generation probabilities were lower than among those shared by all four donors.

Concerning this clone itself: What it binds is unknown.

Deep-level assay runs were performed. The repertoire was sequenced with immunoSEQ multiplex PCR; TCRdb's copy has only in-frame clones and lacks some. The table records about 2.5 million clones, 85% to 95% of them present only once. CD4+ cells were split into CD45RA+ naive and CD45RA-negative memory subsets. Unmatched junction bases numbered 3, after V lost 3 bases and J lost 4 bases. The CDR3 length is 15 residues. The V gene's germline CDR1 is MDHEN and CDR2 SYDVKM. The V gene is TRBV28, the J gene TRBJ2-3; 11 bases are shared with TRBD2. Material: naive CD4+ T cells from PBMCs. The sample's subset: CD45RA+ positively selected. The origin of this receptor is a young man in good health. Some clones in this sample may be carry-over from other donors' samples. The CDR3 DNA sequence: TGTGCCAGCAGTTTTAGCGGGAGGGCCTCAGATACGCAGTATTTT. The encoded protein is CASSFSGRASDTQYF.